This TCR beta chain comes out of a study of regulatory T cells in long-lasting Graves disease. Study conclusions and caveats: Comparison showed that persistent patients shared more public clonotypes (roughly 2,500) than new patients (966).

This clonotype was recorded a few times. As yet, its antigen is unknown. This CDR3 has 15 amino acids. The germline V and J ends were trimmed by 7 bases and 2 bases, with 15 bases remaining between them. In germline, CDR1 is MNHEY, CDR2 SVGEGT. Time point in this sample: newly diagnosed GD, antithyroid drugs for less than 3 months. RNA extracted from PBMCs served as the sequencing template. CDR3-region Arm-PCR and iRepertoire HTBI primers produced the TCR beta libraries. TCRdb ran MiXCR on the multiplex PCR reads and lists one entry per CDR3 protein. The sample yields about 620,000 distinct CDR3 sequences, roughly 15% seen once. The same data also went into a second study, on T cells in Graves' hyperthyroidism and ophthalmopathy.

The chain has TRBV6-2 or TRBV6-3 and TRBJ2-1, with a possible D match to TRBD1 (5 bases). The sequenced sample was peripheral blood mononuclear cells (PBMCs), obtained at new diagnosis, from a patient treated with antithyroid drugs. The clonotype was recovered from a woman in her twenties or thirties with Graves disease. DNA for the CDR3: TGTGCCAGCAAGGGGCGTGCGGAAGCCTACAATGAGCAGTTCTTC. It yields the protein CASKGRAEAYNEQFF.